A selection of T cell receptor beta chains follows, all from one sample in a study of blood T cell repertoires in COVID-19. Libraries were prepared by immunoSEQ multiplex PCR; TCRdb keeps only in-frame clonotypes and omits some of them. The sample includes around 300,000 clones, more than 70% seen only once; the top ten take 1.5% to 2%. Sequencing input: peripheral blood. All receptors come from a woman aged 25 to 39 with COVID-19, enrolled during active disease. Both conserved end residues are part of each CDR3. The D gene is left open where the match is weak. Clone size is shown for a subset of rows, as once, few, many or a class of expanded clone.

v_call: TRBV6-5
j_call: TRBJ1-5
d_call: TRBD1
clone_size: -
cdr3_aa: CASRQTGGNNQPQHF
cdr3_nt: TGTGCCAGCAGACAGACAGGGGGTAACAATCAGCCCCAGCATTTT

v_call: TRBV7-2
j_call: TRBJ2-2
d_call: -
clone_size: -
cdr3_aa: CASSAGLLTGELFF
cdr3_nt: TGTGCCAGCAGCGCCGGACTTCTCACCGGGGAGCTGTTTTTT

v_call: TRBV9
j_call: TRBJ1-1
d_call: -
clone_size: -
cdr3_aa: CASSVGRGNTEAFF
cdr3_nt: TGTGCCAGCAGCGTAGGGAGGGGCAACACTGAAGCTTTCTTT

v_call: TRBV4-1
j_call: TRBJ1-2
d_call: -
clone_size: -
cdr3_aa: CASSQDPPPSYYGYTF
cdr3_nt: TGCGCCAGCAGCCAAGATCCTCCTCCGTCGTACTATGGCTACACCTTC

v_call: TRBV11-1
j_call: TRBJ1-6
d_call: -
clone_size: -
cdr3_aa: CASSLRGGLDSPLHF
cdr3_nt: TGTGCCAGCAGCTTAAGGGGGGGCTTGGATTCACCCCTCCACTTT

v_call: TRBV3-1/TRBV3-2
j_call: TRBJ1-1
d_call: -
clone_size: -
cdr3_aa: CASSLNRGYTEAFF
cdr3_nt: TGTGCCAGCAGCCTAAACCGGGGGTACACTGAAGCTTTCTTT

v_call: TRBV3-1/TRBV3-2
j_call: TRBJ1-3
d_call: -
clone_size: -
cdr3_aa: CASSPQGLSGNTIYF
cdr3_nt: TGTGCCAGCAGCCCTCAGGGTCTCTCTGGAAACACCATATATTTT

v_call: TRBV13
j_call: TRBJ2-2
d_call: TRBD2
clone_size: -
cdr3_aa: CASSSSTSVNTGELFF
cdr3_nt: TGTGCCAGCAGCTCCTCCACTAGCGTAAACACCGGGGAGCTGTTTTTT

v_call: TRBV5-1
j_call: TRBJ2-2
d_call: -
clone_size: -
cdr3_aa: CASSLLAPHTGELFF
cdr3_nt: TGCGCCAGCAGCTTGTTAGCCCCTCACACCGGGGAGCTGTTTTTT

v_call: TRBV6-1
j_call: TRBJ2-1
d_call: -
clone_size: few
cdr3_aa: CASSEGGPNNEQFF
cdr3_nt: TGTGCCAGCAGTGAAGGGGGGCCCAACAATGAGCAGTTCTTC

v_call: TRBV28
j_call: TRBJ1-4
d_call: TRBD1
clone_size: -
cdr3_aa: CASSLLGGGSEKLFF
cdr3_nt: TGTGCCAGCAGTTTATTAGGGGGCGGCAGTGAAAAACTGTTTTTT

v_call: TRBV29-1
j_call: TRBJ2-3
d_call: -
clone_size: -
cdr3_aa: CSVEVLKTGDTQYF
cdr3_nt: TGCAGCGTTGAAGTTCTCAAGACAGGAGATACGCAGTATTTT

v_call: TRBV7-8
j_call: TRBJ2-1
d_call: TRBD1
clone_size: -
cdr3_aa: CASSLVGTGGLNEQFF
cdr3_nt: TGTGCCAGCAGCTTAGTCGGGACAGGGGGCTTAAATGAGCAGTTCTTC

v_call: TRBV6-2/TRBV6-3
j_call: TRBJ1-5
d_call: -
clone_size: -
cdr3_aa: CASSSTGPYQPQHF
cdr3_nt: TGTGCCAGCAGCTCCACAGGGCCCTATCAGCCCCAGCATTTT

v_call: TRBV7-8
j_call: TRBJ1-3
d_call: -
clone_size: -
cdr3_aa: CASSTISGNTIYF
cdr3_nt: TGTGCCAGCAGCACAATATCTGGAAACACCATATATTTT

v_call: TRBV6-5
j_call: TRBJ1-1
d_call: -
clone_size: -
cdr3_aa: CASRKGQNTEAFF
cdr3_nt: TGTGCCAGCAGAAAAGGACAGAACACTGAAGCTTTCTTT

v_call: TRBV18
j_call: TRBJ1-6
d_call: TRBD1
clone_size: -
cdr3_aa: CASSPDRAGSPLHF
cdr3_nt: TGTGCCAGCTCTCCAGACAGGGCTGGTTCACCCCTCCACTTT

v_call: TRBV7-2
j_call: TRBJ2-5
d_call: TRBD1
clone_size: -
cdr3_aa: CASTATGGRETQYF
cdr3_nt: TGTGCCAGCACCGCCACAGGGGGTAGGGAGACCCAGTACTTC

v_call: TRBV6-5
j_call: TRBJ1-2
d_call: TRBD1
clone_size: few
cdr3_aa: CATYLRDRPHGYTF
cdr3_nt: TGTGCCACCTACCTTCGGGACAGGCCCCATGGCTACACCTTC

v_call: TRBV4-2
j_call: TRBJ2-2
d_call: TRBD2
clone_size: -
cdr3_aa: CASSQVGRGGGELFF
cdr3_nt: TGTGCCAGCAGCCAAGTTGGTCGCGGGGGCGGGGAGCTGTTTTTT

v_call: TRBV27
j_call: TRBJ1-2
d_call: -
clone_size: -
cdr3_aa: CASSFRGGGEFYYGYTF
cdr3_nt: TGTGCCAGCAGTTTTAGGGGTGGGGGGGAATTTTACTATGGCTACACCTTC

v_call: TRBV6-5
j_call: TRBJ2-5
d_call: TRBD2
clone_size: once
cdr3_aa: CASSRGGVMETQYF
cdr3_nt: TGTGCCAGCAGTCGGGGGGGGGTAATGGAGACCCAGTACTTC

v_call: TRBV7-2
j_call: TRBJ1-2
d_call: TRBD1
clone_size: -
cdr3_aa: CASSWDRDYGYTF
cdr3_nt: TGTGCCAGCAGCTGGGACAGGGACTATGGCTACACCTTC

v_call: TRBV19
j_call: TRBJ1-1
d_call: -
clone_size: -
cdr3_aa: CASSEGGTEAFF
cdr3_nt: TGTGCCAGTAGTGAAGGGGGCACTGAAGCTTTCTTT

v_call: TRBV5-4
j_call: TRBJ2-1
d_call: TRBD2
clone_size: -
cdr3_aa: CASRPRTSGGSVGMQFF
cdr3_nt: TGTGCCAGCAGACCAAGGACTAGCGGGGGGTCTGTGGGTATGCAGTTCTTC

v_call: TRBV30
j_call: TRBJ1-2
d_call: -
clone_size: -
cdr3_aa: CAWNRVGGYTF
cdr3_nt: TGTGCCTGGAACAGGGTTGGTGGCTACACCTTC

v_call: TRBV9
j_call: TRBJ1-2
d_call: TRBD1
clone_size: -
cdr3_aa: CASSANRQGENYGYTF
cdr3_nt: TGTGCCAGCAGCGCTAACCGACAGGGGGAGAACTATGGCTACACCTTC

v_call: TRBV2
j_call: TRBJ2-5
d_call: -
clone_size: -
cdr3_aa: CASSVGLQETQYF
cdr3_nt: TGTGCCAGCAGTGTGGGACTTCAAGAGACCCAGTACTTC

v_call: TRBV27
j_call: TRBJ2-1
d_call: TRBD2
clone_size: -
cdr3_aa: CASGLSGASIKQFF
cdr3_nt: TGTGCCAGCGGCCTTAGCGGGGCTAGCATTAAGCAGTTCTTC

v_call: TRBV19
j_call: TRBJ2-3
d_call: -
clone_size: -
cdr3_aa: CASSIDRATQYF
cdr3_nt: TGTGCCAGTAGTATAGACAGGGCAACGCAGTATTTT

v_call: TRBV10-3
j_call: TRBJ2-5
d_call: TRBD1
clone_size: -
cdr3_aa: CAISQGAPGLEETQYF
cdr3_nt: TGTGCCATCAGTCAGGGGGCGCCGGGCTTAGAAGAGACCCAGTACTTC

v_call: TRBV2
j_call: TRBJ2-3
d_call: -
clone_size: few
cdr3_aa: CASKLETSTDTQYF
cdr3_nt: TGTGCCAGCAAGTTGGAGACTAGCACAGATACGCAGTATTTT

v_call: TRBV29-1
j_call: TRBJ2-2
d_call: -
clone_size: -
cdr3_aa: CSVVSGTNTGELFF
cdr3_nt: TGCAGCGTTGTTTCAGGTACCAACACCGGGGAGCTGTTTTTT

v_call: TRBV10-1
j_call: TRBJ2-2
d_call: -
clone_size: -
cdr3_aa: CASSEGTLTGELFF
cdr3_nt: TGCGCCAGCAGTGAGGGGACACTCACCGGGGAGCTGTTTTTT

v_call: TRBV19
j_call: TRBJ2-5
d_call: -
clone_size: -
cdr3_aa: CASSMGLNQETQYF
cdr3_nt: TGTGCCAGTAGTATGGGGCTAAATCAAGAGACCCAGTACTTC

v_call: TRBV5-6
j_call: TRBJ1-6
d_call: -
clone_size: once
cdr3_aa: CASSFRGNSPLHF
cdr3_nt: TGTGCCAGCAGCTTCAGGGGTAATTCACCCCTCCACTTT

v_call: TRBV23-1
j_call: TRBJ2-2
d_call: -
clone_size: -
cdr3_aa: CASSQSRDYGWGLTNTGELFF
cdr3_nt: TGCGCCAGCAGTCAATCACGCGATTACGGTTGGGGCCTCACGAACACCGGGGAGCTGTTTTTT

v_call: TRBV28
j_call: TRBJ1-5
d_call: TRBD1
clone_size: once
cdr3_aa: CASSLRSRRGYQPQHF
cdr3_nt: TGTGCCAGCAGTTTAAGGTCACGCAGGGGGTATCAGCCCCAGCATTTT

v_call: TRBV5-6
j_call: TRBJ1-1
d_call: -
clone_size: -
cdr3_aa: CASSLVSGNTEAFF
cdr3_nt: TGTGCCAGCAGCTTGGTATCAGGGAACACTGAAGCTTTCTTT

v_call: TRBV4-3
j_call: TRBJ2-7
d_call: TRBD1
clone_size: -
cdr3_aa: CASSQDRGQGSEQYF
cdr3_nt: TGCGCCAGCAGCCAAGATAGGGGACAGGGAAGCGAGCAGTACTTC

v_call: TRBV14
j_call: TRBJ2-5
d_call: -
clone_size: -
cdr3_aa: CASSQIKETQYF
cdr3_nt: TGTGCCAGCAGCCAAATCAAAGAGACCCAGTACTTC

v_call: TRBV5-5
j_call: TRBJ2-1
d_call: -
clone_size: -
cdr3_aa: CASSPGSSSYNEQFF
cdr3_nt: TGTGCCAGCAGTCCAGGGTCTAGCTCCTACAATGAGCAGTTCTTC

v_call: TRBV19
j_call: TRBJ1-5
d_call: TRBD1
clone_size: -
cdr3_aa: CASSTGQGSFQPQHF
cdr3_nt: TGTGCCAGTAGTACGGGACAGGGAAGTTTTCAGCCCCAGCATTTT

v_call: TRBV5-4
j_call: TRBJ2-1
d_call: -
clone_size: -
cdr3_aa: CASSFGGYRYNEQFF
cdr3_nt: TGTGCCAGCAGCTTCGGCGGGTATCGCTACAATGAGCAGTTCTTC